The rows below give T cell receptor beta chains drawn from one sample of a study of Graves' ophthalmopathy and Graves' hyperthyroidism. TCRdb fed the multiplex PCR reads into MiXCR, producing one record per CDR3 protein. The data show a few hundred thousand distinct CDR3 sequences, approximately 18% seen once. Source material: peripheral blood. These receptors originate from an adult woman with stable Graves' hyperthyroidism. Both conserved end residues are part of each CDR3.

V gene: TRBV5-1; J gene: TRBJ2-7; CDR3 protein: CASSFGAGPYEQYF
V gene: TRBV30; J gene: TRBJ2-7; CDR3 protein: CAWSKGNRYEQYF
V gene: TRBV24-1; J gene: TRBJ2-2; CDR3 protein: CATSVGDTGELFF
V gene: TRBV19; J gene: TRBJ1-2; CDR3 protein: CASSVEGAPRYGYTF
V gene: TRBV7-6; J gene: TRBJ2-7; CDR3 protein: CASSTGQDYEQYF
V gene: TRBV4-1; J gene: TRBJ1-2; CDR3 protein: CASSQGPGNGYTF
V gene: TRBV5-5; J gene: TRBJ2-7; CDR3 protein: CASIDDKNYEQYF
V gene: TRBV28; J gene: TRBJ2-2; CDR3 protein: CASSSPSGLAGGRGHGELFF
V gene: TRBV4-1; J gene: TRBJ2-7; CDR3 protein: CASSQDRLVTSGRANEQYF
V gene: TRBV27; J gene: TRBJ2-5; CDR3 protein: CASNPGGLPETQYF
V gene: TRBV5-1; J gene: TRBJ1-5; CDR3 protein: CASSPGGGLTSNQPQHF
V gene: TRBV5-6; J gene: TRBJ1-2; CDR3 protein: CASRYPLQLGYTF
V gene: TRBV6-5; J gene: TRBJ1-1; CDR3 protein: CASSYSLNTEAFF
V gene: TRBV4-3; J gene: TRBJ1-1; CDR3 protein: CASSPRTGGMNTEAFF
V gene: TRBV7-9; J gene: TRBJ2-7; CDR3 protein: CASSLLPSSGAYEQYF
V gene: TRBV6-5; J gene: TRBJ2-7; CDR3 protein: CASRGGSSYEQYF
V gene: TRBV12-3/TRBV12-4; J gene: TRBJ1-5; CDR3 protein: CASSLLAGNQPQHF
V gene: TRBV6-2/TRBV6-3; J gene: TRBJ2-2; CDR3 protein: CASSYSRSGRALGAGELFF
V gene: TRBV13; J gene: TRBJ1-1; CDR3 protein: CASSLVGQGPNTEAFF
V gene: TRBV10-3; J gene: TRBJ2-5; CDR3 protein: CAISAIAGYQETQYF
V gene: TRBV9; J gene: TRBJ2-7; CDR3 protein: CASSVAPGGDYEQYF
V gene: TRBV29-1; J gene: TRBJ2-5; CDR3 protein: CSVALPNRGETQYF
V gene: TRBV25-1; J gene: TRBJ1-5; CDR3 protein: CASSYGNQPQHF
V gene: TRBV6-1; J gene: TRBJ2-5; CDR3 protein: CASFSAGSLETQYF
V gene: TRBV10-3; J gene: TRBJ1-1; CDR3 protein: CAISGSSKNTEAFF
V gene: TRBV5-1; J gene: TRBJ2-2; CDR3 protein: CASSLGLVDTGELFF
V gene: TRBV2; J gene: TRBJ2-7; CDR3 protein: CASSEPQRTYEQYF
V gene: TRBV6-5; J gene: TRBJ2-7; CDR3 protein: CASSSTSGRLYEQYF
V gene: TRBV5-1; J gene: TRBJ2-5; CDR3 protein: CASSLEGGVFQETQYF
V gene: TRBV10-3; J gene: TRBJ1-2; CDR3 protein: CAISESPPFSYGYTF
V gene: TRBV28; J gene: TRBJ2-7; CDR3 protein: CASSFIQGSYEQYF
V gene: TRBV28; J gene: TRBJ2-2; CDR3 protein: CASSLRAQIGELFF